The rows below give T cell receptor beta chains drawn from one sample of a study of blood T cell repertoires in COVID-19. Libraries were prepared by immunoSEQ multiplex PCR; TCRdb keeps only in-frame clonotypes and omits some of them. The sample lists a few hundred thousand clones, 87% occurring once. The sample comprised PBMCs or T cells enriched from blood (not recorded which). The receptors come from a man in his forties in a cohort exposed to, infected with or recovered from COVID-19 (not recorded which). Each CDR3 is given with its conserved first and last residue. Fields, in order: V gene, J gene, clone size, D gene, CDR3 protein, CDR3 DNA. D genes are given only for firm matches. Rows may omit the clone size; those that give it use once, few, many or a size class.

v_gene: TRBV5-1; j_gene: TRBJ1-1; abundance: NA; d_gene: NA; CDR3aa: CASSRDTDTEAFF; CDR3nt: TGCGCCAGCAGCAGGGACACGGACACTGAAGCTTTCTTT
v_gene: TRBV28; j_gene: TRBJ1-4; abundance: NA; d_gene: TRBD1; CDR3aa: CASTTRDRGKLFF; CDR3nt: TGTGCCAGCACTACTCGGGACAGGGGAAAACTGTTTTTT
v_gene: TRBV6-1; j_gene: TRBJ1-2; abundance: NA; d_gene: TRBD1; CDR3aa: CASSEPGQGLGYGYTF; CDR3nt: TGTGCCAGCAGTGAACCGGGACAGGGTCTCGGCTATGGCTACACCTTC
v_gene: TRBV5-1; j_gene: TRBJ2-7; abundance: NA; d_gene: NA; CDR3aa: CASSLGPGGLYEQYF; CDR3nt: TGCGCCAGCAGCTTGGGTCCAGGAGGGCTCTACGAGCAGTACTTC
v_gene: TRBV3-1/TRBV3-2; j_gene: TRBJ2-1; abundance: NA; d_gene: NA; CDR3aa: CASSLDPLAEQFF; CDR3nt: TGTGCCAGCAGCCTAGACCCCCTAGCGGAGCAGTTCTTC
v_gene: TRBV6-5; j_gene: TRBJ2-7; abundance: NA; d_gene: TRBD2; CDR3aa: CASIDPTSGSYEQYF; CDR3nt: TGTGCCAGCATCGACCCGACTAGCGGATCCTACGAGCAGTACTTC
v_gene: TRBV10-1; j_gene: TRBJ2-1; abundance: NA; d_gene: TRBD2; CDR3aa: CASSYQVGLAGESYNEQFF; CDR3nt: TGCGCCAGCAGTTACCAGGTGGGACTAGCGGGAGAAAGCTACAATGAGCAGTTCTTC
v_gene: TRBV4-2; j_gene: TRBJ2-5; abundance: NA; d_gene: NA; CDR3aa: CASSQEPGRGETQYF; CDR3nt: TGTGCCAGCAGCCAAGAGCCGGGACGGGGGGAGACCCAGTACTTC
v_gene: TRBV18; j_gene: TRBJ2-2; abundance: NA; d_gene: TRBD2; CDR3aa: CASSPPASGTGELFF; CDR3nt: TGTGCCAGCTCACCCCCGGCTAGCGGTACCGGGGAGCTGTTTTTT
v_gene: TRBV9; j_gene: TRBJ1-4; abundance: once; d_gene: NA; CDR3aa: CASSVAIGSGNEKLFF; CDR3nt: TGTGCCAGCAGCGTAGCTATTGGGTCGGGTAATGAAAAACTGTTTTTT
v_gene: TRBV15; j_gene: TRBJ2-1; abundance: NA; d_gene: TRBD2; CDR3aa: CATRETSGSYNEQFF; CDR3nt: TGTGCCACCAGGGAGACTAGCGGGAGCTACAATGAGCAGTTCTTC
v_gene: TRBV4-1; j_gene: TRBJ2-7; abundance: NA; d_gene: NA; CDR3aa: CASSRLPTGSSYEQYF; CDR3nt: TGCGCCAGCAGCCGTCTACCTACAGGGAGCTCCTACGAGCAGTACTTC
v_gene: TRBV27; j_gene: TRBJ1-2; abundance: NA; d_gene: NA; CDR3aa: CASSFTRFYGYTF; CDR3nt: TGTGCCAGCAGTTTTACGAGATTCTATGGCTACACCTTC
v_gene: TRBV27; j_gene: TRBJ1-2; abundance: once; d_gene: TRBD1; CDR3aa: CASSRTGYGYGYTF; CDR3nt: TGTGCCAGCAGTCGGACAGGGTATGGCTATGGCTACACCTTC